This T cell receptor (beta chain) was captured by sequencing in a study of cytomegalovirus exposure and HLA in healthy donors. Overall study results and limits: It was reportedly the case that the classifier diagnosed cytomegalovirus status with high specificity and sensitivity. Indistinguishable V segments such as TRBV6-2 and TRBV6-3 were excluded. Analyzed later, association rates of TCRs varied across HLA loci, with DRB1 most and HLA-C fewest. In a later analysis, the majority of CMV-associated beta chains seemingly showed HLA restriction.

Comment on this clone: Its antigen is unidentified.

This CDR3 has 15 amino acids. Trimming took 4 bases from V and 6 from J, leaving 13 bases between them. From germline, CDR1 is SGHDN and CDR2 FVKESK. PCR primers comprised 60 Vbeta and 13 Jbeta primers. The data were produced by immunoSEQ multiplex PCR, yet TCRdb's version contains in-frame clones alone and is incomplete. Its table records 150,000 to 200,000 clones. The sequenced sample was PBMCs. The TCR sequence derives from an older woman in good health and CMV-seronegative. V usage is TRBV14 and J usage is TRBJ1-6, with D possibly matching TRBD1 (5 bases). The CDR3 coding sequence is TGTGCCAGCAGCCGGCAGGGTTCCGTTAATTCACCCCTCCACTTT. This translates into CASSRQGSVNSPLHF.